These 9 T cell receptor beta chains came from one sample sequenced in a study of Graves' ophthalmopathy and Graves' hyperthyroidism. Amplified material comprised TCR beta CDR3 regions derived from RNA transcripts. First-round RT-PCR with HTBI primers preceded a second-round multiplex PCR. Each CDR3 protein gets one entry after TCRdb re-called the multiplex PCR reads with MiXCR. The table includes about 380,000 distinct CDR3 sequences, 15% detected once. Sequencing was done on a sample of peripheral blood. All receptors come from a woman aged 18-35 years with stable Graves' hyperthyroidism.

This clonotype has a count of ten or more. V is TRBV3-1 and J is TRBJ1-1, with a possible D match to TRBD1 (6 bases). The CDR3 is 15 residues long. Germline V gene sequence: CDR1 LGHDT, CDR2 YNNKEL (reference sequence). Trimming stripped 0 bases from V and 11 bases from J, with 19 bases between. The CDR3 bases are TGTGCCAGCAGCCAAGATCGGGTGGCAGGGGATTTGGCTTTCTTT. Translating gives CASSQDRVAGDLAFF.

Many counts were recorded for this clonotype. This sequence joins TRBV24-1 and TRBJ1-5; no clear D gene. Germline-derived CDR1 and CDR2 are KGHDR and SFDVKD. V lost 3 bases and J lost 7, with 9 bases in between. The CDR3 covers 13 residues. CDR3 sequence reads: CATSDEGGQPQHF. The CDR3 DNA is TGTGCCACCAGTGATGAGGGAGGGCAGCCCCAGCATTTT.

In its sample, this clonotype was seen a few times. The V call is TRBV5-1, the J call TRBJ1-1, with D possibly TRBD1 on 5 matching bases. Germline V gives CDR1 SGHRS, CDR2 YFSETQ. Trimming left V 0 bases short and J 6 bases short, with 9 bases between. The CDR3 has 13 amino acids. The CDR3 nucleotides read TGCGCCAGCAGCTTGGCCGGGGCGGCTGAAGCTTTCTTT. Translation gives CASSLAGAAEAFF.

This clonotype occurred many times. The chain recombines TRBV2 with TRBJ2-5; D ambiguous. The CDR3 covers 11 residues. Germline V gene sequence: CDR1 SNHLY, CDR2 FYNNEI. V was trimmed by 1 base and J by 3 bases, leaving 0 bases between them. The CDR3 spells CASSEEETQYF. The CDR3 DNA reads as TGTGCCAGCAGTGAAGAAGAGACCCAGTACTTC.

This clonotype was detected ten times or more. J is TRBJ2-4 and V is TRBV20-1; TRBD1 is a possible D gene (6 bases). The germline gives CDR1 DFQATT, CDR2 SNEGSKA (reference sequence). With 0 bases removed from V and 4 bases from J, the gap between germline ends came to 13 bases. The CDR3 loop spans 15 amino acids. The CDR3 loop is CSARDFGQPKNIQYF. For the CDR3, the DNA is TGCAGTGCTAGAGATTTCGGACAGCCGAAAAACATTCAGTACTTC.

At least ten counts were recorded for this clonotype. The genes are TRBV7-3 and TRBJ1-1; 8 nucleotides line up with TRBD1. The CDR3 runs to 15 residues. Germline V gene sequence: CDR1 SGHTA, CDR2 FQGTGA. With V trimmed by 5 bases and J by 0 bases, 5 bases remained unmatched. Here the CDR3 DNA reads TGTGCCAGCAGCCTAGGGACAGGACTGAACACTGAAGCTTTCTTT. It encodes CASSLGTGLNTEAFF.

Comments on this clonotype: A clone one base away is much larger, so this may be a read error. The rearrangement links TRBV27 to TRBJ2-7, with TRBD1 as a possible D gene (5 bases). The CDR3 spans 13 residues. Germline V gene lookup returns CDR1 MNHEY and CDR2 SMNVEV (reference sequence). Deletions cut 8 bases from V and 1 base from J, with 12 bases between. CDR3 DNA: TGTGCCAGCTGGAAGACAGCATCCTACGAGCAGTACTTC. It specifies CASWKTASYEQYF.

The chain joins TRBV7-9 to TRBJ1-1; the D gene is possibly TRBD1 (6 bases). Between the trimmed V and J ends, which lost 3 bases and 13 bases, there was a span of 18 bases. The CDR3 is made up of 13 amino acids. Germline CDR1 and CDR2: SEHNR and FQNEAQ (reference sequence). In nucleotides, the CDR3 is TGTGCCAGCAGCTTCAAGGGAACTAGGGGGGATTTCTTT. Protein: CASSFKGTRGDFF.

The chain carries TRBV12-3 or TRBV12-4 and TRBJ2-7; TRBD1 might be the D (6 bases). The V end lost 5 bases, the J end lost 2 bases, and 13 bases lay between the germline ends. This CDR3 is 14 amino acids long. CDR3 nucleotide sequence: TGTGCCAGCAGTAGGTATGCAGGGGCCTACGAGCAGTACTTC. This encodes CASSRYAGAYEQYF.